This T cell receptor beta chain originates from a study of shared clonotypes between healthy human individuals. Study as a whole: Every donor yielded three CD4 naive, three CD4 memory, two CD8 naive and one CD8 memory plate.

Trimming pared 7 bases from V and 6 bases from J, leaving 16 bases between. In germline, CDR1 is MDHEN, CDR2 SYDVKM. This CDR3 is built from 14 residues. The study ran the assay at deep level. Sequencing used immunoSEQ multiplex PCR; TCRdb keeps in-frame clones, though not all of them. Found here are roughly 550,000 clones, just under 97% of them singletons; the top ten hold around 0.11%. CD45RO-negative, CCR7-selected cells formed the naive CD8 fraction, which excluded terminally differentiated effector memory CD45RA+ cells. This clone was picked up one time. Its antigen is unknown. Study conclusions and caveats: The study drew on few donors, limiting represented genetic and exposure-history diversity. Although depth was large, rarefaction showed that sequencing of the sorted subsets was incomplete.

The receptor comes from a woman in her 30s in good health. The genes are TRBV28 and TRBJ2-1, with D tentatively TRBD2 (7 bases). Sequenced: naive CD8+ T cells sorted from blood. This chain's CDR3 is CASTHGGGGNEQFF. The CDR3 coding sequence is TGTGCCAGCACCCACGGGGGAGGGGGCAATGAGCAGTTCTTC.